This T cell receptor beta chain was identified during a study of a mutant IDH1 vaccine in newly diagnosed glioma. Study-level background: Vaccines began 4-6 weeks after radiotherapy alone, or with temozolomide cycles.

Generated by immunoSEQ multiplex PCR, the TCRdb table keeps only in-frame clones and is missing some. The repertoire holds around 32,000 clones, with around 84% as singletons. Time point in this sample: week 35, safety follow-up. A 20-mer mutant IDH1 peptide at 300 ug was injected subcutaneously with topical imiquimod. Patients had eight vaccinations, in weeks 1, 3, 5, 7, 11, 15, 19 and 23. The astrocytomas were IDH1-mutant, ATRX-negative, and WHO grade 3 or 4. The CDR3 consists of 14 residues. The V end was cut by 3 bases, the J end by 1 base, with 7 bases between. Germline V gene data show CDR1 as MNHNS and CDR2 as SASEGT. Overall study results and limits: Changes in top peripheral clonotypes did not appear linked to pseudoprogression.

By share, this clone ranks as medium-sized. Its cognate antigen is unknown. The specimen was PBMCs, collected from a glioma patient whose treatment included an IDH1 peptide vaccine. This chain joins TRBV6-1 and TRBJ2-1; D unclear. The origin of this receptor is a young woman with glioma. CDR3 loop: CASSDGESYNEQFF. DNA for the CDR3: TGTGCCAGCAGTGATGGGGAATCCTACAATGAGCAGTTCTTC.